This TCR beta chain stems from a study of cytomegalovirus exposure and HLA in healthy donors. The CDR3 runs 15 residues. V dropped 6 bases and J dropped 4; count of bases not matched to a gene: 7. From germline, CDR1 is LNHDA and CDR2 SQIVND (reference sequence). 13 Jbeta primers and 60 Vbeta primers were used for the PCR. Libraries were prepared by immunoSEQ multiplex PCR; TCRdb keeps only in-frame clonotypes and omits some of them. The sample consists of 100,000 or so clones, about 74% of them appearing once. This TCR was sampled from a male donor in good health and CMV-seropositive. The chain employs TRBV19 and TRBJ2-7; TRBD2 matches at 12 bases. The sample taken for sequencing was PBMCs. CDR3 nucleotides: TGTGCCAGTAGCGAACTAGCGGGAGGAGGGTACGAGCAGTACTTC. As protein: CASSELAGGGYEQYF.